This T cell receptor (beta chain) was documented in a study of cytomegalovirus exposure and HLA in healthy donors. Study-wide results and limits: The majority of TCR sequences were rare, yet some public TCRs appeared in many donors.

This clone turned up a few times. Its antigen is unknown. At one boundary the junction diverges from the germline segment, which might be a read error. As for the donors, each was a healthy bone marrow donor. Use of 60 Vbeta and 13 Jbeta primers characterized the PCR. Sequencing was performed with immunoSEQ multiplex PCR; in TCRdb, only in-frame clones are kept and a portion is missing. In the table there are over 120,000 clones, around 81% of which are singletons. Sequencing was done on a sample of PBMCs. The sequence was collected from a man aged 50 or older in good health and CMV-seronegative.

Here the CDR3 DNA reads TGTGCCAGCAGTTACTCGATCGTCGGAAAAGCGGGGAGCTTC. This encodes CASSYSIVGKAGSF. The chain carries TRBV6-5 and TRBJ2-7, with 7 positions matching TRBD2. This CDR3 is 14 amino acids long. The germline V gene has CDR1 MNHEY and CDR2 SVGAGI.